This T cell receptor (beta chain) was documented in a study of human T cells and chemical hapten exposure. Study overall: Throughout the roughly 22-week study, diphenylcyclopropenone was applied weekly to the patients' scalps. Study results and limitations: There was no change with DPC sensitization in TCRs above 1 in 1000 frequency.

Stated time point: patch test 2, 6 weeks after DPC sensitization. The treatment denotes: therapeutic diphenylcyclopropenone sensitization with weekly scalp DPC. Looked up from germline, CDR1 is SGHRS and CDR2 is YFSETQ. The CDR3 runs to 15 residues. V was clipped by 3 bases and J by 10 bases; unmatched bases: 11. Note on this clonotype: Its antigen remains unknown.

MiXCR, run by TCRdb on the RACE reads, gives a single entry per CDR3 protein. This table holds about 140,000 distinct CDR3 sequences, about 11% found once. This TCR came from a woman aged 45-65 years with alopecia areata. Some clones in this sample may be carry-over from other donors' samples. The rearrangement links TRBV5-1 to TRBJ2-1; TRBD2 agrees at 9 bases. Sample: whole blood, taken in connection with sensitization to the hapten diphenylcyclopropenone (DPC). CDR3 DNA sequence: TGCGCCAGCAGCTCACCGGGACTAGCAACTGGGGAGCAGTTCTTC. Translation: CASSSPGLATGEQFF.